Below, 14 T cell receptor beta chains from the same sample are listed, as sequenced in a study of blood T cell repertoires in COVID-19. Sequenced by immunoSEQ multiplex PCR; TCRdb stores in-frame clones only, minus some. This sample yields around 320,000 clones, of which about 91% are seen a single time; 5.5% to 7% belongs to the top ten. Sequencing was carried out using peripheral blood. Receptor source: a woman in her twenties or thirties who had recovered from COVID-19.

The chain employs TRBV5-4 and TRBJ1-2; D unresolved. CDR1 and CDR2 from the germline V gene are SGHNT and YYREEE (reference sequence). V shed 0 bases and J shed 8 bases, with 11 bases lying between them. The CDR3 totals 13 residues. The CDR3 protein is CASSLESKRGYTF. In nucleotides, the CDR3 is TGTGCCAGCAGCTTGGAGTCAAAGCGGGGCTACACCTTC.

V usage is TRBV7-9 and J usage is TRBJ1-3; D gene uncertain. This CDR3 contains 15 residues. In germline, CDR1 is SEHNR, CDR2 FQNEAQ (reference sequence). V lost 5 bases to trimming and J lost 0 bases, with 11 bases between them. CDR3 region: CASSRSAFSGNTIYF. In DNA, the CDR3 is TGTGCCAGCAGCAGATCAGCGTTCTCTGGAAACACCATATATTTT.

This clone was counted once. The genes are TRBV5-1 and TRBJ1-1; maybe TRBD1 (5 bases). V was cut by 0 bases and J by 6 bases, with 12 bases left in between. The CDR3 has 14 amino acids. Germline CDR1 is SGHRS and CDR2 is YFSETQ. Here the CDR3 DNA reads TGCGCCAGCAGCTTGGCGGCGGCAGGGTCTGAAGCTTTCTTT. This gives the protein CASSLAAAGSEAFF.

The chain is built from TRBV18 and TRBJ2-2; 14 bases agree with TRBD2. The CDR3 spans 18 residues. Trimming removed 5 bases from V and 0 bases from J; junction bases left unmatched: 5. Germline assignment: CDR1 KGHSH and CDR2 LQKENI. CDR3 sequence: CASSSGLAGVANTGELFF. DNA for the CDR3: TGTGCCAGCTCATCGGGACTAGCGGGGGTCGCGAACACCGGGGAGCTGTTTTTT.

In DNA, the CDR3 is TGTGCCAGCAGTCGAGACAGGGGTCGTGAAAAACTGTTTTTT. Residues: CASSRDRGREKLFF. This rearrangement joins TRBV5-4 to TRBJ1-4; the match to TRBD1 covers 8 bases. The CDR3 sequence is 14 residues long. J was trimmed by 7 bases and V by 5 bases; bases with no gene match: 7. Germline loops: CDR1 SGHNT, CDR2 YYREEE (reference sequence).

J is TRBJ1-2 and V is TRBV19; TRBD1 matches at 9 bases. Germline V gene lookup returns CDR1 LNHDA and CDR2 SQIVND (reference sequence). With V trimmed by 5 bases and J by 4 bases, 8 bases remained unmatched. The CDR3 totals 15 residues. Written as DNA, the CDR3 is TGTGCCAGTAGTTCGGGACAGGGCCGCGGCTATGGCTACACCTTC. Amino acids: CASSSGQGRGYGYTF.

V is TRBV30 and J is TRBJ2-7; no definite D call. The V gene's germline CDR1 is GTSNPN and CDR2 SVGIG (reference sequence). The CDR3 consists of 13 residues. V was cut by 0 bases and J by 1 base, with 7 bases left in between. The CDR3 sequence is CAWSVSISYEQYF. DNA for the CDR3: TGTGCCTGGAGTGTAAGCATTTCCTACGAGCAGTACTTC.

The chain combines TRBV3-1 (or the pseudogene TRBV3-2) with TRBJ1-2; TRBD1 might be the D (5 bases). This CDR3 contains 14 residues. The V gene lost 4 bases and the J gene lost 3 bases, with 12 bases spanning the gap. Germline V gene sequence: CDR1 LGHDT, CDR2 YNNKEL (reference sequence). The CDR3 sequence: CASSRGGGDYGYTF. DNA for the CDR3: TGTGCCAGCAGCCGCGGCGGGGGGGACTATGGCTACACCTTC.

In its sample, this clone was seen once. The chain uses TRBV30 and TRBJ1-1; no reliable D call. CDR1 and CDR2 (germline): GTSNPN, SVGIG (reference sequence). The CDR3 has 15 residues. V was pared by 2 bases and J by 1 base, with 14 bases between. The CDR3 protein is CAWSSWSSSNTEAFF. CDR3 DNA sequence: TGTGCCTGGAGTTCATGGAGCAGCTCGAACACTGAAGCTTTCTTT.

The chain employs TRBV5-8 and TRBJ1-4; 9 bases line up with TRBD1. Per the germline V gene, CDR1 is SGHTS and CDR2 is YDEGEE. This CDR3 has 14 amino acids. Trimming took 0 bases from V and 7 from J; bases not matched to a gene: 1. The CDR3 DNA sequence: TGTGCCAGCAGCTTGGGACAGGGGGTTGAAAAACTGTTTTTT. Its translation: CASSLGQGVEKLFF.

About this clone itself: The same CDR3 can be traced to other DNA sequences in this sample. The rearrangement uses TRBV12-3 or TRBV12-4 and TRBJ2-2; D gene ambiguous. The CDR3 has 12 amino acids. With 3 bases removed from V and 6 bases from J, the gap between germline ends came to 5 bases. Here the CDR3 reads CASSFSPGELFF. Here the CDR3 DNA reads TGTGCCAGCAGTTTCAGTCCCGGGGAGCTGTTTTTT.

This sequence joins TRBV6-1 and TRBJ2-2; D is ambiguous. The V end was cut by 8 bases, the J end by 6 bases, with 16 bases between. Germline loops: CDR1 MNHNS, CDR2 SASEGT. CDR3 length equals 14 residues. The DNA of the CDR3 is TGTGCCAGCCTGATTGATCCCTATTCCGGGGAGCTGTTTTTT. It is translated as CASLIDPYSGELFF.

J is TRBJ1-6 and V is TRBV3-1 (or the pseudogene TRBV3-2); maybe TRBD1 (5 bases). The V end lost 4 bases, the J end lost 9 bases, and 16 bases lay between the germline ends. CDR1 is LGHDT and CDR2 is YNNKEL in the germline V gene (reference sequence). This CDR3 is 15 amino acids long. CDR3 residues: CASSLEAGGTSPLHF. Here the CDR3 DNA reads TGTGCCAGCAGCCTTGAGGCTGGCGGGACTTCACCCCTCCACTTT.

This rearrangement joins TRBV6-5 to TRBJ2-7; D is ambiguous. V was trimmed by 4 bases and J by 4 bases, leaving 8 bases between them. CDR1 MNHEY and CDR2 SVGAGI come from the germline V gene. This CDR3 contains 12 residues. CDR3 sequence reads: CASSSAQYEQYF. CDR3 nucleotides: TGTGCCAGCAGTTCCGCACAATACGAGCAGTACTTC.